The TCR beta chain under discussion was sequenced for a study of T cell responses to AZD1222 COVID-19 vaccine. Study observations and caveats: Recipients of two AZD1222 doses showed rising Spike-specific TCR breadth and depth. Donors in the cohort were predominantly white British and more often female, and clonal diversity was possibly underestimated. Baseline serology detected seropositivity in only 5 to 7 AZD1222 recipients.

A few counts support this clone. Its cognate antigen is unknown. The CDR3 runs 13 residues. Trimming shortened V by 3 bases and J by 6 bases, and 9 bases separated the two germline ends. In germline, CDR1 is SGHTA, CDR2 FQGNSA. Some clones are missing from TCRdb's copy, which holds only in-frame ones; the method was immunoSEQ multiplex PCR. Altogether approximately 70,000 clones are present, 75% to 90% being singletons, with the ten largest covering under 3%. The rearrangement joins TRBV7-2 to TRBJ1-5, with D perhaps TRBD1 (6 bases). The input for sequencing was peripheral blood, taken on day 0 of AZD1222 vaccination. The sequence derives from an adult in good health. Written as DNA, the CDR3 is TGTGCCAGCAGCTTCCGGGGGCTTCAGCCCCAGCATTTT. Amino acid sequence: CASSFRGLQPQHF.